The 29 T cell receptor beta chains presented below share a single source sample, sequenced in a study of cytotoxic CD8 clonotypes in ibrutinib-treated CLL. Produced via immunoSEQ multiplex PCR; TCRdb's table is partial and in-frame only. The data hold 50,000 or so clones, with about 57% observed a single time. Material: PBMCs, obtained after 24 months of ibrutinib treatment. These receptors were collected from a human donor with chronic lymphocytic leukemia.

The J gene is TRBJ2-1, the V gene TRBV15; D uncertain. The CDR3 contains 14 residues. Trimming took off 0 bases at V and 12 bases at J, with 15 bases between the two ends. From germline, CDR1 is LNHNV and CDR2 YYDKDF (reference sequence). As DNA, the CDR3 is TGTGCCACCAGCAGAGACCCTTCAGCGAACACGCAGTTCTTC. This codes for CATSRDPSANTQFF.

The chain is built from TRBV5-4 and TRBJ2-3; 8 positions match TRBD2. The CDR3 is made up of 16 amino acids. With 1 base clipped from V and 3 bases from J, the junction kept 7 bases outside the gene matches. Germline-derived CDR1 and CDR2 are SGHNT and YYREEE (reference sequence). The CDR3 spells CASSLRGGEGTDTQYF. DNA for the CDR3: TGTGCCAGCAGCTTGCGGGGGGGAGAGGGGACAGATACGCAGTATTTT. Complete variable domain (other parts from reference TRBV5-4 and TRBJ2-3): ETGVTQSPTHLIKTRGQQVTLRCSSQSGHNTVSWYQQALGQGPQFIFQYYREEENGRGNFPPRFSGLQFPNYSSELNVNALELDDSALYLCASSLRGGEGTDTQYFGPGTRLTVL.

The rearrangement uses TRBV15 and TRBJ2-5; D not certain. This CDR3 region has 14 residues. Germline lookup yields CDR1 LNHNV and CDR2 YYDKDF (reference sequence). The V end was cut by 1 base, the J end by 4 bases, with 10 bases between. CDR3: CATSRVASRETQYF. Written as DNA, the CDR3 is TGTGCCACCAGCAGAGTGGCCTCCCGAGAGACCCAGTACTTC. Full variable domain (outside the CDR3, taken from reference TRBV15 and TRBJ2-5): DAMVIQNPRYQVTQFGKPVTLSCSQTLNHNVMYWYQQKSSQAPKLLFHYYDKDFNNEADTPDNFQSRRPNTSFCFLDIRSPGLGDTAMYLCATSRVASRETQYFGPGTRLLVL.

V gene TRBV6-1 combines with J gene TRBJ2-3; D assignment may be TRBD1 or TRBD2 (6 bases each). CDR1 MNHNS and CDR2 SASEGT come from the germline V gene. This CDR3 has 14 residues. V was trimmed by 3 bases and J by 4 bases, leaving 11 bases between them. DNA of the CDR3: TGTGCCAGCAGTGACGGGGGCTGGGCAGATACGCAGTATTTT. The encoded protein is CASSDGGWADTQYF.

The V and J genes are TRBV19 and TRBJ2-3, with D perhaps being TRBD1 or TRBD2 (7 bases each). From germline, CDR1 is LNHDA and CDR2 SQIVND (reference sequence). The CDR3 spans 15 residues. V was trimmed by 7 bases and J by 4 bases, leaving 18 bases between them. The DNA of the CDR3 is TGTGCCAGTACCAGGAGGTCAGGGGGGGCAGATACGCAGTATTTT. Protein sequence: CASTRRSGGADTQYF.

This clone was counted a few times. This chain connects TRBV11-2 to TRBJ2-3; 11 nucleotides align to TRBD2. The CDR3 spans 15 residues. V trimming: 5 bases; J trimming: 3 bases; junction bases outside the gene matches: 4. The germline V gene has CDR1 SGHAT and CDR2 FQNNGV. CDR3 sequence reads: CASSEWTSGTDTQYF. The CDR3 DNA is TGTGCCAGCAGCGAATGGACTAGCGGGACAGATACGCAGTATTTT.

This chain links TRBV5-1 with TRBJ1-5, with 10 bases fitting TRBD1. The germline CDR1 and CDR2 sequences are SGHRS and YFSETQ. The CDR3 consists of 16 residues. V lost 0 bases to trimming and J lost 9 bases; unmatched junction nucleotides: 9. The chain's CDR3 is CASSLGTGGVQGPQHF. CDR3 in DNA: TGCGCCAGCAGCTTGGGGACAGGGGGTGTCCAGGGGCCCCAGCATTTT. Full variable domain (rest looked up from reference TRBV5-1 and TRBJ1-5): KAGVTQTPRYLIKTRGQQVTLSCSPISGHRSVSWYQQTPGQGLQFLFEYFSETQRNKGNFPGRFSGRQFSNSRSEMNVSTLELGDSALYLCASSLGTGGVQGPQHFGDGTRLSIL.

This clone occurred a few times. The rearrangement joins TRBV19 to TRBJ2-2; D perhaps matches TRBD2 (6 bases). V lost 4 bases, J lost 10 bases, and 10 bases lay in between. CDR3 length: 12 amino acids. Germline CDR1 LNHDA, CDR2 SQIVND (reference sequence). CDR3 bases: TGTGCCAGTAGTAAGGAGGGCGTGGAGCTGTTTTTT. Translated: CASSKEGVELFF.

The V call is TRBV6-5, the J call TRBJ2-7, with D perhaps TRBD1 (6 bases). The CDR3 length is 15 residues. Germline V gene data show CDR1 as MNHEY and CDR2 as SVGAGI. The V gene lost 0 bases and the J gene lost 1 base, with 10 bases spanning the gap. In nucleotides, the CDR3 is TGTGCCAGCAGTTACTCCCCCAGGGGATCCTACGAGCAGTACTTC. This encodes CASSYSPRGSYEQYF.

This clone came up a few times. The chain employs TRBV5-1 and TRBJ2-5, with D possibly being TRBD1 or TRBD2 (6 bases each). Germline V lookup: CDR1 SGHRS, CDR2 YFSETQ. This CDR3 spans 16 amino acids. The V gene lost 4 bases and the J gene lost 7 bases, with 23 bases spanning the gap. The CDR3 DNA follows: TGCGCCAGCAGCCTTAACACGGGGGCTCAGTTGGGGACCCAGTACTTC. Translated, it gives CASSLNTGAQLGTQYF.

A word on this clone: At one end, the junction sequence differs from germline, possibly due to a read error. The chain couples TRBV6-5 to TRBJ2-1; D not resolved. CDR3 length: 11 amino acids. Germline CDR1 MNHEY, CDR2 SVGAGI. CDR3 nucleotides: TGCGCCAGCAGTGTCGGCAGCGAGCAGTTCTTC. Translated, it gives CASSVGSEQFF.

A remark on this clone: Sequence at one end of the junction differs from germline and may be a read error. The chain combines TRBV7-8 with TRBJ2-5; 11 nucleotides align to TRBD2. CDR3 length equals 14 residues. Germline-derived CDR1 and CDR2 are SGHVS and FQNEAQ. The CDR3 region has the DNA TGTGCCAGCAGCCTAGCGGGGGGTGCTGAGACCCAGTACTTC. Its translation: CASSLAGGAETQYF.

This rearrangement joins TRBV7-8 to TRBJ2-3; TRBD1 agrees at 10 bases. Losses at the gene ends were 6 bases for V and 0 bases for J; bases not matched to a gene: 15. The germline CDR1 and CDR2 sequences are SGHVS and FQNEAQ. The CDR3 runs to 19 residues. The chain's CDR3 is CASSIRQGAVLTSTDTQYF. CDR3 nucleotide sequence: TGTGCCAGCAGTATAAGACAGGGGGCGGTTTTAACTAGCACAGATACGCAGTATTTT.

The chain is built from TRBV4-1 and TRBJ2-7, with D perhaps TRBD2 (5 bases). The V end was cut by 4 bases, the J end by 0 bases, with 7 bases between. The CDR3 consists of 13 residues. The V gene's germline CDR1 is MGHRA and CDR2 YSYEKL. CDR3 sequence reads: CASSRGSSYEQYF. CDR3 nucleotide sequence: TGCGCCAGCAGCCGAGGGTCCTCCTACGAGCAGTACTTC.

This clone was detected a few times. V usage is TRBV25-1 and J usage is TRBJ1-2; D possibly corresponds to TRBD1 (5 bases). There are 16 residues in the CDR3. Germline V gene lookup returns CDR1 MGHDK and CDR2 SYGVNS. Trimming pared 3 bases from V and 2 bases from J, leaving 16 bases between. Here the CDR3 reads CASSDSRGFRNYGYTF. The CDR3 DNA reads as TGTGCCAGCAGTGACTCTCGGGGGTTTCGGAACTATGGCTACACCTTC.

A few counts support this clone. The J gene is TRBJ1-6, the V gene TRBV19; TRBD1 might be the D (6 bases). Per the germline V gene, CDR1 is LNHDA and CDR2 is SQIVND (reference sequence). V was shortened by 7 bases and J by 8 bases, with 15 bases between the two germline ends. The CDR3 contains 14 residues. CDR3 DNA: TGTGCCAGTAACTGGGACACCCGCGATTCACCCCTCCACTTT. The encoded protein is CASNWDTRDSPLHF.

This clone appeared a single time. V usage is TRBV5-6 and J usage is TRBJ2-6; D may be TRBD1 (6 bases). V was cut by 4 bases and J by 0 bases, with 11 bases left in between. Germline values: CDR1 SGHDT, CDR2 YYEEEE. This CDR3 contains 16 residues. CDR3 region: CASSRRGSSGANVLTF. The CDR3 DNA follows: TGTGCCAGCAGCCGCAGGGGCTCCTCTGGGGCCAACGTCCTGACTTTC. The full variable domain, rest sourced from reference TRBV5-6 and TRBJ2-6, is DAGVTQSPTHLIKTRGQQVTLRCSPKSGHDTVSWYQQALGQGPQFIFQYYEEEERQRGNFPDRFSGHQFPNYSSELNVNALLLGDSALYLCASSRRGSSGANVLTFGAGSRLTVL.

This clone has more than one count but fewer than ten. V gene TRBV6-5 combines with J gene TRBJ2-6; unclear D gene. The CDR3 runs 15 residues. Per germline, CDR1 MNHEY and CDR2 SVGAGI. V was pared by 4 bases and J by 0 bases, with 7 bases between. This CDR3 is CASSSGGSGANVLTF. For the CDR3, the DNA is TGTGCCAGCAGTTCCGGTGGCTCTGGGGCCAACGTCCTGACTTTC.

In nucleotides, the CDR3 is TGTGCCAGCAGGGATACAGGGGAAATTGCCTATGGCTACACCTTC. This codes for CASRDTGEIAYGYTF. The chain combines TRBV6-5 with TRBJ1-2, with 7 bases fitting TRBD1. CDR3 length: 15 residues. After removal of 6 bases from V and 4 bases from J, the junction contained 11 bases not matched to a gene. The germline CDR1 and CDR2 sequences are MNHEY and SVGAGI.

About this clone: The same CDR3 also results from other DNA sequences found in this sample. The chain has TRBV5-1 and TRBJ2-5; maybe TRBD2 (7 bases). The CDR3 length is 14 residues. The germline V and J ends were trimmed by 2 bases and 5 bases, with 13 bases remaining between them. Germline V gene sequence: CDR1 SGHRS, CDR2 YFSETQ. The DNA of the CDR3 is TGCGCCAGCAGCTTAGGGGGGGCGCGGGAGACCCAGTACTTC. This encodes CASSLGGARETQYF.

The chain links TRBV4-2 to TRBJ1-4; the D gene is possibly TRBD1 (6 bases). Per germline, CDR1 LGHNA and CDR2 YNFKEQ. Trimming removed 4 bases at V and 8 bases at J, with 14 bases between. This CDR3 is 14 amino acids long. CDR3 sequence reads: CASSLRGGLEKLFF. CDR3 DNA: TGTGCCAGCAGCCTTCGGGGGGGGCTGGAAAAACTGTTTTTT.

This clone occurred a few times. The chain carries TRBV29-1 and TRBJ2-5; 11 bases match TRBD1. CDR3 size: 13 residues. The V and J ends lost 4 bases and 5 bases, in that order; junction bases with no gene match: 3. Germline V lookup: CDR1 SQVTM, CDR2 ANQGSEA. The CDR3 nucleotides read TGCAGCGTTGGGACAGGGGGCCGGGAGACCCAGTACTTC. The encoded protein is CSVGTGGRETQYF. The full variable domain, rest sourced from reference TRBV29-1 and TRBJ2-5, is SAVISQKPSRDICQRGTSLTIQCQVDSQVTMMFWYRQQPGQSLTLIATANQGSEATYESGFVIDKFPISRPNLTFSTLTVSNMSPEDSSIYLCSVGTGGRETQYFGPGTRLLVL.

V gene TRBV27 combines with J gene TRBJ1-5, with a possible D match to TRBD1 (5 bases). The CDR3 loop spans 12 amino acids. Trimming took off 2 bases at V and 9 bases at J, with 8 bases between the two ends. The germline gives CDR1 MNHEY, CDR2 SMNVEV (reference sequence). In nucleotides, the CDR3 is TGTGCCAGCAGTTTAGTCGGGGGGCCCCAGCATTTT. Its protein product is CASSLVGGPQHF.

The DNA for the CDR3 is TGTGCCAGCACCCCGTGGGGAACCGGGGAGCTGTTTTTT. It encodes CASTPWGTGELFF. The rearrangement joins TRBV18 to TRBJ2-2; D call uncertain. Trimming removed 8 bases from V and 5 bases from J, with 12 bases in between. The germline CDR1 and CDR2 sequences are KGHSH and LQKENI. The CDR3 runs to 13 residues. Full variable domain (remainder filled in from reference TRBV18 and TRBJ2-2): NAGVMQNPRHLVRRRGQEARLRCSPMKGHSHVYWYRQLPEEGLKFMVYLQKENIIDESGMPKERFSAEFPKEGPSILRIQQVVRGDSAAYFCASTPWGTGELFFGEGSRLTVL.

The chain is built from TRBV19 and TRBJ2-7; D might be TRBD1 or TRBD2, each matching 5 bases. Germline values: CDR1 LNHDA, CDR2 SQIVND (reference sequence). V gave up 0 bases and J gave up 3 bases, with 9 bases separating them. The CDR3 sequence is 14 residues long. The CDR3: CASSIESGRYEQYF. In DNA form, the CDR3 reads TGTGCCAGTAGTATAGAGTCGGGGCGCTACGAGCAGTACTTC.

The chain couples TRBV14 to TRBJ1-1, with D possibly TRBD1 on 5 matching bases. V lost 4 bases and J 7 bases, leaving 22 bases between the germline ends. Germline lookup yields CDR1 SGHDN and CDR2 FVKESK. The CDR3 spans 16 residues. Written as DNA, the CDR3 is TGTGCCAGCAGCCGAGGGGATCGGGGGAGGGTAGTTGAAGCTTTCTTT. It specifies CASSRGDRGRVVEAFF.

The CDR3 nucleotides read TGTGCCAGCGGGCCCCAAAGCAATCAGCCCCAGCATTTT. Translated, it gives CASGPQSNQPQHF. The V call is TRBV27, the J call TRBJ1-5; no clear D gene. Germline assignment: CDR1 MNHEY and CDR2 SMNVEV (reference sequence). V was clipped by 8 bases and J by 1 base, with 9 bases between them. The CDR3 contains 13 residues.

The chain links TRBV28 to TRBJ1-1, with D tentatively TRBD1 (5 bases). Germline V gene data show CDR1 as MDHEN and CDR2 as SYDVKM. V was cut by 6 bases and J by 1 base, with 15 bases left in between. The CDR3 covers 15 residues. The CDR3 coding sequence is TGTGCCAGCAGCTTTGACAGACTAAGGAACACTGAAGCTTTCTTT. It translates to CASSFDRLRNTEAFF.

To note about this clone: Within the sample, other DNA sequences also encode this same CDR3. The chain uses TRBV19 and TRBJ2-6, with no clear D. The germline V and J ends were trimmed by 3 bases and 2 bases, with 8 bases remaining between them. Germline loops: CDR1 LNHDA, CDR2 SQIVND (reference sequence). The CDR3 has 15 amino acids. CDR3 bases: TGTGCCAGTAGTATCGGTGGGGCTGGGGCCAACGTCCTGACTTTC. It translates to CASSIGGAGANVLTF.